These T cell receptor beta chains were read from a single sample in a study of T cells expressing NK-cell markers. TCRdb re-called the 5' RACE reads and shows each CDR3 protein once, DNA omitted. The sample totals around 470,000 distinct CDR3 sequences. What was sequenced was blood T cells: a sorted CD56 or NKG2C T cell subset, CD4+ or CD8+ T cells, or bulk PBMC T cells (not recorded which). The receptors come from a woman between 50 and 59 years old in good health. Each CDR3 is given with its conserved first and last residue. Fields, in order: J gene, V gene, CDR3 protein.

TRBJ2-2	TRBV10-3	CAIGLSTGELFF
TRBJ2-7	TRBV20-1	CSATVNTIGEQYF
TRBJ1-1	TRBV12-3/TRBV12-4	CASSLAWTGFTEAFF
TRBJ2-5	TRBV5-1	CASSLGLAGGSNKTQYF
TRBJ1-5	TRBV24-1	CATQGAGNQPQHF
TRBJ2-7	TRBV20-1	CSASLAEGLYEQYF
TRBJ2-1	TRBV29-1	CSVEDRGTQDEQFF
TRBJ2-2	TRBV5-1	CASSGGQGPTGELFF
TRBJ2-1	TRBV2	CASSEWVSSGRYEQFF
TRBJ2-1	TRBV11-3	CASSSGTLREQFF
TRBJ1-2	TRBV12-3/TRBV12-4	CASSQKQGAGYTF
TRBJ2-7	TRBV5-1	CASKKGTGTYEQYF
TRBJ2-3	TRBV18	CASSPKVGVGDTQYF
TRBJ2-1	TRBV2	CASSEVQERPNEQFF
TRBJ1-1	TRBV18	CASSPQTAMNTEAFF
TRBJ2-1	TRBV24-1	CATSVPGANEQFF
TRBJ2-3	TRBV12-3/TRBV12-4	CASRFGSTDTQYF
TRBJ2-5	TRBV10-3	CAIRPGDKYQETQYF
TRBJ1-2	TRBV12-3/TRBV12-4	CASSPTGNVIYGYTF
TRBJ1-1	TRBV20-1	CSARSQYMNTEAFF
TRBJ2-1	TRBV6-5	CASSLPHTGGYVKNEQFF
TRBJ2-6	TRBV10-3	CATEDSGANVLTF
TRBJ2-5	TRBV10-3	CAISAFSTGTSEETQYF
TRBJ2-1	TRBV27	CASSRSGGVYNEQFF
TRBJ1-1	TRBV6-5	CASSYSKRRNTEAFF
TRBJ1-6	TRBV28	CASSLLPARPNSPLHF